This T cell receptor (beta chain) was documented in a study of vaccination and CD4 T cells after COVID-19. The treatment denotes: approximately 11-day PBMC culture with coronavirus spike peptide pools or control peptides (ViraFEST assay). With the Oncomine TCR Beta short-read assay, DNA from cultured CD4+ T cells was sequenced. TCRdb analysed the PCR reads with MiXCR anew, one entry per CDR3 protein. The sample records 14,000 or so distinct CDR3 sequences, roughly 70% being singletons. This clonotype was counted between two and nine times. No antigen is known for it. J was trimmed by 6 bases and V by 4 bases; bases with no gene match: 8. The germline V gene encodes CDR1 SGHTA and CDR2 FQGNSA. This CDR3 has 17 amino acids.

The clonotype originates from a human donor who had recovered from COVID-19. V usage is TRBV7-2 and J usage is TRBJ2-5; the match to TRBD2 covers 16 bases. The material sequenced was CD4+ T cells from blood, cultured in vitro. The chain's CDR3 is CASSSRGLAGGPQTQYF. CDR3 nucleotide sequence: TGTGCCAGCAGCTCCCGGGGACTAGCGGGAGGGCCCCAGACCCAGTACTTC.